The text below deals with one T cell receptor (beta chain). What it binds is not known. The data belong to a study of post-analysis software for immune sequencing data. Incorporated into the TCR beta cDNA libraries were unique molecular identifiers, which served to reduce PCR and sequencing biases. From approximately 0.95 to 9.8 million T cells, 400,000 to 550,000 cDNA molecules were obtained. TCRdb re-called the PCR reads with MiXCR, one entry per CDR3 protein. This table holds 430,000 or so distinct CDR3 sequences, about 40% found once. Study results and caveats: About five TRBV segments appeared more often in patients than in controls, and TRBV5-6, TRBV5-1 and TRBV20-1 were among these. People with multiple sclerosis had a significantly lower normalized Chao1 diversity than controls did. Pronounced co-clustering by F measure was evident among identically batched samples.

CDR1 is SEHNR, CDR2 FQNEAQ, per germline (reference sequence). The CDR3 is 17 amino acids. V gave up 10 bases and J gave up 8 bases; unmatched junction bases: 19. The rearrangement uses TRBV7-9 and TRBJ1-4, with TRBD1 matching 10 bases. The specimen sequenced was blood. The clonotype originates from a girl aged 2 to 10 with multiple sclerosis. CDR3 bases: TGTGCCACCGGCTTAGGTGTAGAAGGACAGGGGGGAGAAAAACTGTTTTTT. It is translated as CATGLGVEGQGGEKLFF. Complete variable domain (other parts from reference TRBV7-9 and TRBJ1-4): DTGVSQNPRHKITKRGQNVTFRCDPISEHNRLYWYRQTLGQGPEFLTYFQNEAQLEKSRLLSDRFSAERPKGSFSTLEIQRTEQGDSAMYLCATGLGVEGQGGEKLFFGSGTQLSVL.